The T cell receptor beta chain under discussion was sequenced for a study of control samples from healthy donors and cancer patients. Some clones are missing from TCRdb's copy, which holds only in-frame ones; the method was immunoSEQ multiplex PCR. Here the sample spans tens of thousands of clones, approximately 94% being singletons. The CDR3 sequence is 15 residues long. Deletions cut 0 bases from V and 4 bases from J, with 12 bases between. CDR1 and CDR2 from the germline V gene are MNHNS and SASEGT. The chain carries TRBV6-1 and TRBJ1-2; D uncertain. Sequencing input: blood. The sequence derives from a woman aged 30 to 39 in good health. The CDR3 protein is CASSEAGSDLYGYTF. In nucleotides, the CDR3 is TGTGCCAGCAGTGAAGCAGGGTCTGACCTCTATGGCTACACCTTC.